This T cell receptor (beta chain) was obtained from a study of blood T cell repertoires in COVID-19. Background on the study: Samples of COVID-19 (acute and convalescent) were obtained from the United States, Italy and Spain.

Per germline, CDR1 ENHRY and CDR2 SYGVKD. This CDR3 spans 12 amino acids. V lost 8 bases, J lost 5 bases, and 3 bases stayed unmatched. The assay was immunoSEQ multiplex PCR, and TCRdb's table has in-frame clones only and misses some. The profile covers around 360,000 clones, with roughly 87% appearing a single time and approximately 3% taken by the ten largest. Sequenced sample: PBMCs or T cells enriched from blood (not recorded which). The V call is TRBV10-3, the J call TRBJ2-7; 10 bases fit TRBD1. This clonotype was sampled from a woman younger than 45 who had recovered from COVID-19. The CDR3 nucleotides read TGTGCCATCGGGACAGGGGAAAACGAGCAGTACTTC. This codes for CAIGTGENEQYF.